The clone carrying this TCR beta chain occurred a few times. No antigen is known for it. Unique molecular identifier tags were affixed to discrete cDNA molecules. TCRdb used MiXCR to reprocess the 5' RACE reads, holding one entry per CDR3 protein. Among about 90,000 distinct CDR3 sequences listed, about an eighth were seen once. V lost 5 bases, J lost 4 bases, and 17 bases stayed unmatched. CDR1 and CDR2 (germline): DFQATT, SNEGSKA (reference sequence). This CDR3 has 18 residues. The sample originates from a study of early T cells in non-severe SARS-CoV-2 infection. Turning to the study itself: Chains were unpaired, as sequencing was done on bulk RNA from unsorted whole blood.

General observations from the study: VDJdb-based matching was biased toward anti-spike CD8 responses and missed private and CD4 specificities.

Sequencing was done on a sample of whole blood. This chain links TRBV20-1 with TRBJ1-5; 10 bases are a match to TRBD1. This receptor was taken from an adult who was a healthcare worker with PCR-confirmed SARS-CoV-2 infection or an uninfected control (not recorded which). CDR3 amino acids: CSAPDRGRGVGGNQPQHF. The CDR3 DNA is TGCAGTGCTCCCGACAGGGGGCGAGGCGTGGGAGGGAATCAGCCCCAGCATTTT.